This T cell receptor (beta chain) was captured in a study of blood T cells in healthy people across ages. The CDR3 loop spans 16 amino acids. Trimming cost V 2 bases and J 0 bases; bases outside gene matches: 5. The germline CDR1 and CDR2 sequences are MNHNY and SVGAGI (reference sequence). For the second PCR, which ran for about 6 to 12 cycles, a sample-barcoded 5' primer and a J-beta primer mix were used. Every sample produced at least 2.5 million CDR3-containing paired-end reads. One entry per CDR3 protein results from TCRdb running MiXCR on the 5' RACE reads. The repertoire holds 1.8 million or so distinct CDR3 sequences, with about 39% as singletons. Total RNA extraction produced at least 6 micrograms (per sample) for the study.

The sequence derives from a human donor in good health. This sequence joins TRBV6-6 and TRBJ2-3; 7 bases map to TRBD2. The source material was blood. The CDR3 region is CASSYVRGESTDTQYF. For the CDR3, the DNA is TGTGCCAGCAGTTACGTACGGGGGGAGAGCACAGATACGCAGTATTTT.